The 31 T cell receptor beta chains presented below share a single source sample, sequenced in a study of shared clonotypes between healthy human individuals. CD45RO-negative, CCR7-positively selected cells formed the naive CD8 fraction, excluding terminally differentiated effector memory CD45RA+ cells. Profiled with immunoSEQ multiplex PCR; TCRdb holds only in-frame clones, not every one. The sample carries a few million clones, 90% to 95% recorded once. The sample consisted of naive CD8+ T cells from PBMCs. These receptors were collected from a man aged 18 to 29 in good health. Some clones in this sample may be carry-over from other donors' samples.

A remark on this clone: Different DNA sequences within this sample yield the same CDR3. V and J are TRBV6-5 and TRBJ2-2; D possibly corresponds to TRBD2 (6 bases). This CDR3 has 15 amino acids. Germline V gene lookup returns CDR1 MNHEY and CDR2 SVGAGI. The V end was cut by 0 bases, the J end by 1 base, with 6 bases between. DNA of the CDR3: TGTGCCAGCAGTTACTCGGGAGGGAACACCGGGGAGCTGTTTTTT. It is translated as CASSYSGGNTGELFF.

The chain links TRBV27 to TRBJ2-7; D is ambiguous. This CDR3 contains 13 residues. In germline, CDR1 is MNHEY, CDR2 SMNVEV (reference sequence). V lost 8 bases and J lost 6, with 17 bases in between. The CDR3 reads CASESRGSGEQYF. DNA for the CDR3: TGTGCCAGCGAATCAAGAGGTTCGGGCGAGCAGTACTTC.

This chain joins TRBV15 and TRBJ2-1; D remains unclear. Germline CDR1 LNHNV, CDR2 YYDKDF (reference sequence). V shed 1 base and J shed 4 bases, with 14 bases lying between them. This CDR3 region has 16 residues. This CDR3 reads CATSRVGTTFYNEQFF. Here the CDR3 DNA reads TGTGCCACCAGCAGAGTAGGTACTACCTTTTACAATGAGCAGTTCTTC.

The CDR3 nucleotides are TGTGCCAGCAGTCCCGACAGTTGGAATGAAAAACTGTTTTTT. This gives the protein CASSPDSWNEKLFF. The chain employs TRBV6-5 and TRBJ1-4, with D perhaps matching TRBD1 (5 bases). Looked up from germline, CDR1 is MNHEY and CDR2 is SVGAGI. CDR3 length: 14 residues. Deletions cut 5 bases from V and 5 bases from J, with 12 bases between.

V usage is TRBV30 and J usage is TRBJ2-1, with 8 bases fitting TRBD2. V shed 4 bases and J 6 bases; nucleotides not matched to a gene: 5. The CDR3 is 13 amino acids. Germline CDR1 GTSNPN, CDR2 SVGIG (reference sequence). CDR3 sequence reads: CAWTPGGVNEQFF. CDR3 nucleotide sequence: TGTGCCTGGACCCCGGGGGGGGTCAATGAGCAGTTCTTC.

The chain carries TRBV7-6 and TRBJ1-1, with D maybe TRBD1 (5 bases). The germline V gene has CDR1 SGHVS and CDR2 FNYEAQ. V lost 6 bases and J 0 bases, leaving 11 bases between the germline ends. This CDR3 is 14 amino acids long. CDR3 in DNA: TGTGCCAGCAGAGGCGGGGGACTGAACACTGAAGCTTTCTTT. Encoded protein: CASRGGGLNTEAFF. Drawing the rest from reference TRBV7-6 and TRBJ1-1, the complete variable domain is GAGVSQSPRYKVTKRGQDVALRCDPISGHVSLYWYRQALGQGPEFLTYFNYEAQQDKSGLPNDRFSAERPEGSISTLTIQRTEQRDSAMYRCASRGGGLNTEAFFGQGTRLTVV.

CDR3 protein: CASSLSPGNEQYF. The CDR3 region has the DNA TGCGCCAGCAGCTTGTCGCCAGGGAACGAGCAGTACTTC. The rearrangement joins TRBV5-1 to TRBJ2-7; possibly TRBD1 for D (5 bases). Germline loops: CDR1 SGHRS, CDR2 YFSETQ. The CDR3 has 13 amino acids. Trimming removed 1 base from V and 5 bases from J, with 10 bases in between.

A single count supports this clone. The V and J genes are TRBV7-8 and TRBJ2-1; TRBD2 aligns across 9 bases. The CDR3 loop spans 18 amino acids. After removal of 1 base from V and 8 bases from J, the junction contained 15 bases not matched to a gene. In germline, CDR1 is SGHVS, CDR2 FQNEAQ. CDR3 protein: CASSLVGWGGRALHEQFF. Here the CDR3 DNA reads TGTGCCAGCAGCTTAGTGGGATGGGGCGGGAGGGCCTTACATGAGCAGTTCTTC.

The CDR3 region is CASSLLQRQGGPYEQYF. The CDR3 DNA reads TGTGCCAGCAGTTTACTCCAACGACAGGGGGGTCCCTACGAGCAGTACTTC. V and J are TRBV27 and TRBJ2-7, with 9 bases fitting TRBD1. The V gene's germline CDR1 is MNHEY and CDR2 SMNVEV (reference sequence). The CDR3 contains 17 residues. V dropped 2 bases and J dropped 2; count of bases not matched to a gene: 10.

In the case of this clone: Other DNA sequences within the sample encode an identical CDR3. CDR3 coding DNA: TGTGCCAGCAGTCCCCTTGGTGGGGGCCAAGAGACCCAGTACTTC. It yields the protein CASSPLGGGQETQYF. The chain combines TRBV27 with TRBJ2-5; TRBD1 or TRBD2 may be the D gene (5 bases each). The CDR3 runs 15 residues. Between the trimmed V and J ends, which lost 5 bases and 1 base, there was a span of 14 bases. CDR1 MNHEY and CDR2 SMNVEV come from the germline V gene (reference sequence).

V and J are TRBV7-2 and TRBJ1-1, with a weak D call TRBD1 (5 bases). The germline V gene has CDR1 SGHTA and CDR2 FQGNSA. CDR3 length: 12 amino acids. V lost 5 bases and J lost 7, with 11 bases in between. CDR3 in amino acids: CASSPVGVEAFF. CDR3 nucleotide sequence: TGTGCCAGCAGCCCTGTGGGGGTTGAAGCTTTCTTT.

The chain is built from TRBV6-5 and TRBJ2-3, with D possibly being TRBD2 (5 bases). The germline gives CDR1 MNHEY, CDR2 SVGAGI. V lost 7 bases, J lost 0 bases, and 14 bases lay in between. The CDR3 contains 15 residues. CDR3 sequence reads: CASTFSDPSTDTQYF. CDR3 nucleotides: TGTGCCAGCACCTTTAGCGACCCTAGCACAGATACGCAGTATTTT.

The chain employs TRBV7-2 and TRBJ2-7; D uncertain. CDR1 is SGHTA, CDR2 FQGNSA, per germline. The V and J ends lost 5 bases and 3 bases respectively, with 17 bases between them. The CDR3 loop spans 15 amino acids. CDR3 nucleotides: TGTGCCAGCAGCCGTTCCGCCACCGGGCACTACGAGCAGTACTTC. Translated, it gives CASSRSATGHYEQYF. The full variable domain, completed using reference TRBV7-2 and TRBJ2-7, is GAGVSQSPSNKVTEKGKDVELRCDPISGHTALYWYRQSLGQGLEFLIYFQGNSAPDKSGLPSDRFSAERTGGSVSTLTIQRTQQEDSAVYLCASSRSATGHYEQYFGPGTRLTVT.

The chain couples TRBV19 to TRBJ2-7, with TRBD1 identical over 10 bases. The CDR3 is 14 residues long. The junction had 1 base not matched to a gene; V was cut back by 5 bases and J by 0 bases. Germline V gives CDR1 LNHDA, CDR2 SQIVND (reference sequence). CDR3 protein: CASSWDRGSYEQYF. CDR3 DNA sequence: TGTGCCAGTAGTTGGGACAGGGGCTCCTACGAGCAGTACTTC.

The chain uses TRBV28 and TRBJ2-2, with D maybe TRBD1 (6 bases). The CDR3 totals 16 residues. Germline values: CDR1 MDHEN, CDR2 SYDVKM. V dropped 8 bases and J dropped 1 base, with 17 bases sitting between them. The CDR3 sequence is CASSGLLTGNTGELFF. Here the CDR3 DNA reads TGTGCCAGCTCGGGGCTTCTGACAGGGAACACCGGGGAGCTGTTTTTT.

V usage is TRBV10-2 and J usage is TRBJ2-1, with D perhaps TRBD1 (6 bases). The CDR3 length is 17 residues. Per the germline V gene, CDR1 is WSHSY and CDR2 is SAAADI. V was trimmed by 6 bases and J by 0 bases, leaving 18 bases between them. The CDR3 here is CASSWTENPSSYNEQFF. In DNA form, the CDR3 reads TGCGCCAGCAGCTGGACAGAGAATCCGAGCTCCTACAATGAGCAGTTCTTC.

The chain is built from TRBV5-1 and TRBJ1-5; 7 nucleotides match TRBD1. Germline trimming cut 4 bases from V and 0 bases from J; bases unmatched to any gene: 16. CDR3 length: 19 amino acids. CDR1 and CDR2 (germline): SGHRS, YFSETQ. The CDR3 bases are TGCGCCAGCAGCACCTCGGGACAGAGAGCCACGAATAGCAATCAGCCCCAGCATTTT. Translation gives CASSTSGQRATNSNQPQHF.

J is TRBJ1-2 and V is TRBV6-5; possible D gene TRBD1, 6 bases. Germline V gene lookup returns CDR1 MNHEY and CDR2 SVGAGI. V was clipped by 0 bases and J by 4 bases, with 15 bases between them. CDR3 size: 16 residues. CDR3 sequence: CASSYSTGAQIYGYTF. As DNA, the CDR3 is TGTGCCAGCAGTTACTCGACGGGGGCGCAAATCTATGGCTACACCTTC.

The genes are TRBV6-1 and TRBJ2-1; D is unresolved. The CDR3 runs 16 residues. Germline CDR1 MNHNS, CDR2 SASEGT. With 6 bases removed from V and 7 bases from J, the gap between germline ends came to 22 bases. This chain's CDR3 is CASRETSVVKWNEQFF. The CDR3 DNA reads TGTGCCAGCAGGGAAACCTCGGTGGTTAAGTGGAATGAGCAGTTCTTC.

The gene calls are TRBV7-9 and TRBJ1-2, with D unclear. This CDR3 contains 15 residues. Between the trimmed V and J ends, which lost 0 bases and 3 bases, there was a span of 11 bases. Germline-derived CDR1 and CDR2 are SEHNR and FQNEAQ (reference sequence). CDR3 region: CASSLAVTRDYGYTF. The CDR3 DNA reads TGTGCCAGCAGCTTAGCAGTGACTCGGGACTATGGCTACACCTTC.

The rearrangement joins TRBV4-1 to TRBJ1-3; D may be TRBD1 (6 bases). The CDR3 loop spans 16 amino acids. Per germline, CDR1 MGHRA and CDR2 YSYEKL. With 7 bases removed from V and 0 bases from J, the gap between germline ends came to 16 bases. CDR3 sequence (DNA): TGCGCCAGCAAAGGGGGGGCTCCGAGCTCTGGAAACACCATATATTTT. It codes for CASKGGAPSSGNTIYF.

The rearrangement uses TRBV28 and TRBJ1-1; D ambiguous. This CDR3 has 13 residues. V shed 11 bases and J shed 1 base, with 14 bases lying between them. Per germline, CDR1 MDHEN and CDR2 SYDVKM. CDR3 residues: CASLVDPNTEAFF. CDR3 bases: TGTGCCTCCCTTGTGGATCCGAACACTGAAGCTTTCTTT. The whole variable domain, remainder taken from reference TRBV28 and TRBJ1-1, is DVKVTQSSRYLVKRTGEKVFLECVQDMDHENMFWYRQDPGLGLRLIYFSYDVKMKEKGDIPEGYSVSREKKERFSLILESASTNQTSMYLCASLVDPNTEAFFGQGTRLTVV.

The rearrangement uses TRBV28 and TRBJ2-1, with 10 bases that match TRBD2. Per germline, CDR1 MDHEN and CDR2 SYDVKM. V was clipped by 3 bases and J by 10 bases; unmatched bases: 9. CDR3 length: 15 amino acids. The CDR3 DNA reads TGTGCCAGCAGTTTTTGGCTAGCGGGAGAGGCGGAGCAGTTCTTC. The encoded protein is CASSFWLAGEAEQFF.

V usage is TRBV19 and J usage is TRBJ2-1, with 9 bases lining up with TRBD2. V gave up 0 bases and J gave up 2 bases; unmatched junction bases: 5. This CDR3 contains 17 residues. Germline V gene data show CDR1 as LNHDA and CDR2 as SQIVND (reference sequence). The CDR3 loop reads CASSIDLASGTYNEQFF. The CDR3 DNA sequence: TGTGCCAGTAGTATAGATCTCGCTAGCGGGACCTACAATGAGCAGTTCTTC.

V gene TRBV5-1 combines with J gene TRBJ1-1; tentatively, D is TRBD1 (5 bases). Trimming removed 2 bases at V and 5 bases at J, with 7 bases between. The CDR3 is made up of 12 amino acids. The V gene's germline CDR1 is SGHRS and CDR2 YFSETQ. In nucleotides, the CDR3 is TGCGCCAGCAGCTTTTGGGGGACTGAAGCTTTCTTT. Translating it yields CASSFWGTEAFF. Looking up the rest from reference TRBV5-1 and TRBJ1-1 gives the full variable domain: KAGVTQTPRYLIKTRGQQVTLSCSPISGHRSVSWYQQTPGQGLQFLFEYFSETQRNKGNFPGRFSGRQFSNSRSEMNVSTLELGDSALYLCASSFWGTEAFFGQGTRLTVV.

This rearrangement joins TRBV19 to TRBJ1-1; D may be TRBD1 (6 bases). CDR3 length: 15 amino acids. Germline CDR1 is LNHDA and CDR2 is SQIVND (reference sequence). Trimming took off 3 bases at V and 1 base at J, with 12 bases between the two ends. The chain's CDR3 is CASSILLGGNTEAFF. In DNA, the CDR3 is TGTGCCAGTAGTATTTTATTAGGGGGGAACACTGAAGCTTTCTTT. Looking up the rest from reference TRBV19 and TRBJ1-1 gives the full variable domain: DGGITQSPKYLFRKEGQNVTLSCEQNLNHDAMYWYRQDPGQGLRLIYYSQIVNDFQKGDIAEGYSVSREKKESFPLTVTSAQKNPTAFYLCASSILLGGNTEAFFGQGTRLTVV.

CDR3 nucleotide sequence: TGTGCCAGCAGCTTAGTGGATCAGGTTACGCAGTATTTT. Protein: CASSLVDQVTQYF. J is TRBJ2-3 and V is TRBV7-9; no definite D call. This CDR3 has 13 residues. The V end was cut by 1 base, the J end by 8 bases, with 10 bases between. CDR1 is SEHNR and CDR2 is FQNEAQ in the germline V gene (reference sequence).

About this clone itself: Other DNA sequences in this sample translate to the same CDR3. This chain uses TRBV6-6 with TRBJ2-7; 10 nucleotides agree with TRBD1. Germline CDR1 MNHNY, CDR2 SVGAGI (reference sequence). V was pared by 1 base and J by 1 base, with 1 base of the junction left unmatched. This CDR3 is built from 15 residues. CDR3 sequence (DNA): TGTGCCAGCAGTTACTGGGACAGGGGTTCCTACGAGCAGTACTTC. This encodes CASSYWDRGSYEQYF.

The chain carries TRBV7-9 and TRBJ2-1; possible D gene TRBD2, 6 bases. The CDR3 runs 15 residues. V lost 7 bases to trimming and J lost 4 bases, with 17 bases between them. CDR1 is SEHNR, CDR2 FQNEAQ, per germline (reference sequence). The CDR3 sequence: CASNSGTANYNEQFF. CDR3 bases: TGTGCCAGCAACTCCGGGACTGCGAATTACAATGAGCAGTTCTTC.

The chain links TRBV4-1 to TRBJ2-7; 7 bases line up with TRBD2. Per germline, CDR1 MGHRA and CDR2 YSYEKL. V lost 3 bases and J lost 4; bases outside the gene matches: 6. There are 14 residues in the CDR3. The CDR3 sequence is CASSQVAGVYEQYF. Here the CDR3 DNA reads TGCGCCAGCAGCCAGGTAGCGGGCGTTTACGAGCAGTACTTC.

The CDR3: CAINGVGAMENEQFF. The CDR3 coding sequence is TGTGCCATCAACGGGGTGGGGGCTATGGAGAATGAGCAGTTCTTC. This chain connects TRBV10-3 to TRBJ2-1; weak D call: TRBD1 (6 bases). Germline V gene sequence: CDR1 ENHRY, CDR2 SYGVKD. The CDR3 totals 15 residues. Trimming pared 7 bases from V and 7 bases from J, leaving 20 bases between.